This T cell receptor beta chain is from a study of CD8+ T cells in alopecia areata. Whole-study findings and limits: Patients shared TCRs less clearly than mice did, possibly owing to HLA. Tofacitinib significantly decreased scalp clonality and expanded CD8+ clones among top 100. When scalp samples are sequenced, resident alphabeta T cells of normal skin are also captured.

Following RNA extraction, reverse transcription yielded cDNA that acted as the sequencing template. Method: immunoSEQ multiplex PCR; TCRdb's copy keeps in-frame clones and lacks some. Altogether 200,000 to 250,000 clones are present, around 57% being singletons, with the ten largest covering 1.6%. The CDR3 has 14 amino acids. The V end was cut by 7 bases, the J end by 5 bases, with 15 bases between. Per germline, CDR1 SGHNT and CDR2 YYREEE (reference sequence). This clone was counted at least ten times. Antigen: not known. Specified treatment: oral pan-JAK inhibitor, 5-10 mg twice daily. The chain links TRBV5-4 to TRBJ2-2; D is ambiguous. Sequenced here: CD4+ T cells sorted from blood, sampled at week 4, from a patient treated with tofacitinib. The receptor was isolated from a human donor with alopecia areata. As DNA, the CDR3 is TGTGCCAGCGCCCTTTCCGGGCGGACCGGGGAGCTGTTTTTT. This gives the protein CASALSGRTGELFF.